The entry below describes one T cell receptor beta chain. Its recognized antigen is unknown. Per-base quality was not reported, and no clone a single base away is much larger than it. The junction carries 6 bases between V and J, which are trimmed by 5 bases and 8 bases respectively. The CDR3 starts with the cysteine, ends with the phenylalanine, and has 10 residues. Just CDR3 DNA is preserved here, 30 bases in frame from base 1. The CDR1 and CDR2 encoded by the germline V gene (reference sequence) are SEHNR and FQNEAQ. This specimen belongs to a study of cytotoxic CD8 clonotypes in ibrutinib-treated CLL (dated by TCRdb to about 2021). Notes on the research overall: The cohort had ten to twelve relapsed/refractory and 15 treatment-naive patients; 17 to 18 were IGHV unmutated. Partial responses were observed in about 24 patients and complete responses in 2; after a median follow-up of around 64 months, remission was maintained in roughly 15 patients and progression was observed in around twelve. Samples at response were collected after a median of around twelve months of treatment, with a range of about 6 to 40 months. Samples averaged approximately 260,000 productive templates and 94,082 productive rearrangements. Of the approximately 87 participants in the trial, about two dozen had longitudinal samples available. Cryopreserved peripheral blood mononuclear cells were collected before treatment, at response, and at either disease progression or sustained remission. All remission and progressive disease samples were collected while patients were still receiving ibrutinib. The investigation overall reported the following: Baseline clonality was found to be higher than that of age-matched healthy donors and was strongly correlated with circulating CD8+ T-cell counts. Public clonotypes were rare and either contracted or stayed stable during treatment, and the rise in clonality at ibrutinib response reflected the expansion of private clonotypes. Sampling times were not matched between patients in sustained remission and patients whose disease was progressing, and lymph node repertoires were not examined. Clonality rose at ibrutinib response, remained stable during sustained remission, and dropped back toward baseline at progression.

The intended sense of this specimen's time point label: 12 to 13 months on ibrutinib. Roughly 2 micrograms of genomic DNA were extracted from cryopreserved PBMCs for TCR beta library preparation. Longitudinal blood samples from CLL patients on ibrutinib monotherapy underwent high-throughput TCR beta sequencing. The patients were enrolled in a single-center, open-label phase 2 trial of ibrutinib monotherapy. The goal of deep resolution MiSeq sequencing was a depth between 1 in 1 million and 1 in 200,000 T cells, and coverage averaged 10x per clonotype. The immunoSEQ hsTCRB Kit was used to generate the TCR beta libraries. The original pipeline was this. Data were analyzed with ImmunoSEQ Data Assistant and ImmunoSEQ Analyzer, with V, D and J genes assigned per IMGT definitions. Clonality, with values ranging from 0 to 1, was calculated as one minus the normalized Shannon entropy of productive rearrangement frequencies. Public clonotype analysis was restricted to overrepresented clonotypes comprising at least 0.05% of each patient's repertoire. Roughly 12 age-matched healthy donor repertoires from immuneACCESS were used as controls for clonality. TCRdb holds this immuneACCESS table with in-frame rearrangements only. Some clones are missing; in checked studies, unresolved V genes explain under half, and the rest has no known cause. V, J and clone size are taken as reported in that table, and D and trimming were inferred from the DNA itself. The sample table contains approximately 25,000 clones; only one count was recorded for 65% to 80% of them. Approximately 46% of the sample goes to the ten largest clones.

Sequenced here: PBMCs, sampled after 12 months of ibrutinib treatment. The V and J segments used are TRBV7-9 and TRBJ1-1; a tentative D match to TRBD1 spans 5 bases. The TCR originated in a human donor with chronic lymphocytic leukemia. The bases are TGTGCCAGCAGCCGACAGGAAGCTTTCTTT. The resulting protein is CASSRQEAFF.